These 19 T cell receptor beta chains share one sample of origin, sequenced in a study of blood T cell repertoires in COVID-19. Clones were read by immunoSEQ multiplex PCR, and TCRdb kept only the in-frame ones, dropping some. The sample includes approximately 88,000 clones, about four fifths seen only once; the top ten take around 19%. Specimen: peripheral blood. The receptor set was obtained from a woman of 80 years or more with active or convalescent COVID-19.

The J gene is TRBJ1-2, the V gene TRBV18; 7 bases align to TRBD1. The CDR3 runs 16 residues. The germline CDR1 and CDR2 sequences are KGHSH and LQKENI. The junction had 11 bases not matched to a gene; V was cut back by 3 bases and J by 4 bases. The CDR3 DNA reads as TGTGCCAGCTCACCTCCCGGGACAGCCCTTATCTATGGCTACACCTTC. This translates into CASSPPGTALIYGYTF.

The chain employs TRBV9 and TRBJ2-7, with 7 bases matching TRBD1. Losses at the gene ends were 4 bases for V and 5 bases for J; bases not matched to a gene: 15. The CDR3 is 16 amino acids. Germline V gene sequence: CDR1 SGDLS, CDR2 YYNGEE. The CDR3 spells CASSPDPRGHGNEQYF. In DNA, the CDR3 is TGTGCCAGCAGCCCAGACCCGAGGGGGCACGGGAACGAGCAGTACTTC.

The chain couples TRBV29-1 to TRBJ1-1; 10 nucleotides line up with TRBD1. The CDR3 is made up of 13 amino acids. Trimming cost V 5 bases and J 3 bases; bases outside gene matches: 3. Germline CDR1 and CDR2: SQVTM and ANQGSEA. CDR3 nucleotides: TGCAGCGTTCGACAGGGGGCTTACACTGAAGCTTTCTTT. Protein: CSVRQGAYTEAFF.

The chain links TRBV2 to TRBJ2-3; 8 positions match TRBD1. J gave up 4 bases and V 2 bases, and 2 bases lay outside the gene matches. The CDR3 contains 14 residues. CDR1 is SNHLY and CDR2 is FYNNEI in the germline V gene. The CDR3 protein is CASSEKQGADTQYF. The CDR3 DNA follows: TGTGCCAGCAGTGAAAAACAGGGGGCAGATACGCAGTATTTT.

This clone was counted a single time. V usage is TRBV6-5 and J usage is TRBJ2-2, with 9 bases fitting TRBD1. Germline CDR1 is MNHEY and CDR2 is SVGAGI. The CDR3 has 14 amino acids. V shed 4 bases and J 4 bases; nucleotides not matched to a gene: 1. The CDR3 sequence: CASSWGQGTGELFF. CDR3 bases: TGTGCCAGCAGTTGGGGACAGGGCACCGGGGAGCTGTTTTTT.

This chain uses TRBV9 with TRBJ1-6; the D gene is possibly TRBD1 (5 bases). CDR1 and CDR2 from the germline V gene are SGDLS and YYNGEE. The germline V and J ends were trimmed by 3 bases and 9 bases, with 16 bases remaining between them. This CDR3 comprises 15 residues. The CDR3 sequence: CASSAAPDSFSPLHF. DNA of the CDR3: TGTGCCAGCAGCGCGGCCCCCGACAGTTTTTCACCCCTCCACTTT.

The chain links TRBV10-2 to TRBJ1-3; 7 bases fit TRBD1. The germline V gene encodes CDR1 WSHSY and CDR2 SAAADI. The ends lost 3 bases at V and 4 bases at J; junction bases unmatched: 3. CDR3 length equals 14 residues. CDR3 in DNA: TGCGCCAGCAGTGACCTGACAGGGGGAAACACCATATATTTT. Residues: CASSDLTGGNTIYF.

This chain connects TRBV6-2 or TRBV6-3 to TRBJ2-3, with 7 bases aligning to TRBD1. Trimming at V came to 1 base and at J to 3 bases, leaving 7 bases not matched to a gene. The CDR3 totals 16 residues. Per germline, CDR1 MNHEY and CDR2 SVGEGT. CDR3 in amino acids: CASSYLGGGLTDTQYF. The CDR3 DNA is TGTGCCAGCAGTTACTTAGGGGGCGGCTTGACAGATACGCAGTATTTT.

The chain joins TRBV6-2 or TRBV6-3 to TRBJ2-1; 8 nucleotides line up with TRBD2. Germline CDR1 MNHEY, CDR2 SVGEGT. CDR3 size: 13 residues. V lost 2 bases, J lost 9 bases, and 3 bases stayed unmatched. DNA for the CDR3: TGTGCCAGCAGTTACGGGACTAGGACTGAGCAGTTCTTC. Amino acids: CASSYGTRTEQFF.

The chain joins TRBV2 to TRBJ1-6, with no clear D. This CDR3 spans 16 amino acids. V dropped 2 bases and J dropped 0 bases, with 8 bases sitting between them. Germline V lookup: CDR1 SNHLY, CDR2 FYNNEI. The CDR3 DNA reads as TGTGCCAGCAGTGAAAGAGCGGGCTCCTATAATTCACCCCTCCACTTT. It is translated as CASSERAGSYNSPLHF.

CDR3 protein: CASSSNPAGDSGGVTQYF. The CDR3 nucleotides are TGCGCCAGCAGCTCAAATCCGGCGGGAGACAGCGGCGGAGTGACCCAGTACTTC. This rearrangement joins TRBV5-1 to TRBJ2-5, with 7 bases matching TRBD2. V lost 3 bases and J lost 7; bases outside the gene matches: 21. Germline-derived CDR1 and CDR2 are SGHRS and YFSETQ. CDR3 size: 18 residues.

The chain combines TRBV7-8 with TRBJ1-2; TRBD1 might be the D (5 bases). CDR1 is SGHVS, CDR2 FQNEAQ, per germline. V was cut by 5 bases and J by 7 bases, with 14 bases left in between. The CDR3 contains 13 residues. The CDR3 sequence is CASSPVGGFGYTF. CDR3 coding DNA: TGTGCCAGCAGCCCGGTCGGGGGATTTGGCTACACCTTC.

This chain's CDR3 is CASSQDMGPNEKLFF. CDR3 DNA: TGCGCCAGCAGCCAAGACATGGGGCCGAATGAAAAACTGTTTTTT. The chain combines TRBV4-1 with TRBJ1-4; a possible D gene is TRBD1 (5 bases). Trimming stripped 0 bases from V and 5 bases from J, with 10 bases between. The CDR3 has 15 residues. In germline, CDR1 is MGHRA, CDR2 YSYEKL.

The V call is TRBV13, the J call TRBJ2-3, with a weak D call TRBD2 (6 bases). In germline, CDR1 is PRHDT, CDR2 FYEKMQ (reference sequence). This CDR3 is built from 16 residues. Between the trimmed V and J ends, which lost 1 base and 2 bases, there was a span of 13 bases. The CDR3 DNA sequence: TGTGCCAGCAGCTTAGCAGTTAGCGGATACACAGATACGCAGTATTTT. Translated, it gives CASSLAVSGYTDTQYF.

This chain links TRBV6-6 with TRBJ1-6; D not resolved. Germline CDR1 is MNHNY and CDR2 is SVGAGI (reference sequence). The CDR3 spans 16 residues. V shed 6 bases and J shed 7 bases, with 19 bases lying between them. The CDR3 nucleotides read TGTGCCAGCAGCCCACCGCGGCGCGGATTGAATTCACCCCTCCACTTT. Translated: CASSPPRRGLNSPLHF.

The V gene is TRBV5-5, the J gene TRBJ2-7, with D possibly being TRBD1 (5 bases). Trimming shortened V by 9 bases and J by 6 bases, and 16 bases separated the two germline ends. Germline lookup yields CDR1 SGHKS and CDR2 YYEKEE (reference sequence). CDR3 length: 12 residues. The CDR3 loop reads CANRAQVREQYF. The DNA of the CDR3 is TGTGCCAACAGAGCACAGGTCCGCGAGCAGTACTTC.

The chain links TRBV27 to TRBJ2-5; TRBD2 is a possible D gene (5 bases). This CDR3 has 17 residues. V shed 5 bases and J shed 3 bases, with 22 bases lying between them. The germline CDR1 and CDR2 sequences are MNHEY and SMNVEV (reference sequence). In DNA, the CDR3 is TGTGCCAGCAGTCCTCCTGTTGGAAGAGAGGGAAAAGAGACCCAGTACTTC. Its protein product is CASSPPVGREGKETQYF.

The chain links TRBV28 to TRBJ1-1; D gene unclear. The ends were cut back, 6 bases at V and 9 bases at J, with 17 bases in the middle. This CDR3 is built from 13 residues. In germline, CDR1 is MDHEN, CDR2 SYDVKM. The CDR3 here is CASSDTPGGKAFF. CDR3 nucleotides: TGTGCCAGCAGCGATACACCAGGTGGAAAAGCTTTCTTT. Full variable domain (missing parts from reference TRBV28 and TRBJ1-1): DVKVTQSSRYLVKRTGEKVFLECVQDMDHENMFWYRQDPGLGLRLIYFSYDVKMKEKGDIPEGYSVSREKKERFSLILESASTNQTSMYLCASSDTPGGKAFFGQGTRLTVV.

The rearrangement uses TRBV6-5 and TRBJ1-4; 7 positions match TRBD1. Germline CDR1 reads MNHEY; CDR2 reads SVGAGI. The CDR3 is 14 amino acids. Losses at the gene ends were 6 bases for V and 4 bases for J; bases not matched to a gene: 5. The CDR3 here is CASSETGNNEKLFF. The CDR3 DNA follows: TGTGCCAGCAGCGAGACAGGGAATAATGAAAAACTGTTTTTT.